These 2 T cell receptor beta chains share one sample of origin, sequenced in a study of blood T cell repertoires in COVID-19. TCRdb keeps only in-frame clones here, not all; method: immunoSEQ multiplex PCR. The sample consists of 190,000 or so clones, roughly 80% of them appearing once. The sequenced material came from PBMCs or T cells enriched from blood (not recorded which). The receptors shown here come from a man in his forties who had recovered from COVID-19.

The DNA of the CDR3 is TGTGCCAGCAGCCCCACAGAGAACTATGGCTACACCTTC. This translates into CASSPTENYGYTF. The chain has TRBV3-1 (or the pseudogene TRBV3-2) and TRBJ1-2; D gene uncertain. Germline CDR1 reads LGHDT; CDR2 reads YNNKEL (reference sequence). V was pared by 4 bases and J by 2 bases, with 8 bases between. This CDR3 has 13 residues.

This chain links TRBV19 with TRBJ2-2; perhaps TRBD2 as D (5 bases). From germline, CDR1 is LNHDA and CDR2 SQIVND (reference sequence). V lost 4 bases and J lost 2, with 14 bases in between. The CDR3 spans 16 residues. CDR3 sequence (DNA): TGTGCCAGTAGTAGGGGATCAGGACTTAACACCGGGGAGCTGTTTTTT. It translates to CASSRGSGLNTGELFF.